This T cell receptor (beta chain) was found in a study of lymphopenia after photon versus proton radiotherapy. The ends were cut back, 0 bases at V and 0 bases at J, with 6 bases in the middle. Germline CDR1 and CDR2: LGHNA and YSLEER. The CDR3 covers 15 residues. This clone occurred a few times. The antigen is undetermined. Using immunoSEQ multiplex PCR, the repertoire was profiled, and TCRdb retains in-frame clones only, with some absent. This table holds roughly 61,000 clones, about 85% found once. Study conclusions and caveats: After lymphocyte nadir, photon-treated repertoires showed oligoclonal expansion, especially CD8+ Temra.

The TCR was taken from a man older than 75 with esophageal cancer. This chain uses TRBV4-3 with TRBJ1-3; D unresolved. This material consisted of peripheral blood, taken from a patient treated with proton-based radiotherapy. The CDR3 loop reads CASSQEPSSGNTIYF. CDR3 bases: TGCGCCAGCAGCCAAGAACCAAGCTCTGGAAACACCATATATTTT.